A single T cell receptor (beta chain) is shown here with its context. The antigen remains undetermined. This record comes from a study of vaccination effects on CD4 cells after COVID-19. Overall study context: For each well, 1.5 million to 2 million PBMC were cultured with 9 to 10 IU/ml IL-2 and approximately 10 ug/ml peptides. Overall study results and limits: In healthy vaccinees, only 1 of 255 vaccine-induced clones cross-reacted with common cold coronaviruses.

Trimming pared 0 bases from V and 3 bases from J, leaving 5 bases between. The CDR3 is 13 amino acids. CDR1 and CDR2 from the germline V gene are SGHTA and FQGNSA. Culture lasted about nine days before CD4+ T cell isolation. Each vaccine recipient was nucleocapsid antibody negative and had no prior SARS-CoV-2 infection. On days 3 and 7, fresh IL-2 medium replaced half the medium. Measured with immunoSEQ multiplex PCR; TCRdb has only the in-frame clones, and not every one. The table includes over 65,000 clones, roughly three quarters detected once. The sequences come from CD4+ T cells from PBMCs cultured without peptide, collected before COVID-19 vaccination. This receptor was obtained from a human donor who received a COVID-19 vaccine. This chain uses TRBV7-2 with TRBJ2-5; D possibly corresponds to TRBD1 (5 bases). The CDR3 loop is CASSLATEETQYF. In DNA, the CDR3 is TGTGCCAGCAGCTTAGCGACAGAAGAGACCCAGTACTTC.